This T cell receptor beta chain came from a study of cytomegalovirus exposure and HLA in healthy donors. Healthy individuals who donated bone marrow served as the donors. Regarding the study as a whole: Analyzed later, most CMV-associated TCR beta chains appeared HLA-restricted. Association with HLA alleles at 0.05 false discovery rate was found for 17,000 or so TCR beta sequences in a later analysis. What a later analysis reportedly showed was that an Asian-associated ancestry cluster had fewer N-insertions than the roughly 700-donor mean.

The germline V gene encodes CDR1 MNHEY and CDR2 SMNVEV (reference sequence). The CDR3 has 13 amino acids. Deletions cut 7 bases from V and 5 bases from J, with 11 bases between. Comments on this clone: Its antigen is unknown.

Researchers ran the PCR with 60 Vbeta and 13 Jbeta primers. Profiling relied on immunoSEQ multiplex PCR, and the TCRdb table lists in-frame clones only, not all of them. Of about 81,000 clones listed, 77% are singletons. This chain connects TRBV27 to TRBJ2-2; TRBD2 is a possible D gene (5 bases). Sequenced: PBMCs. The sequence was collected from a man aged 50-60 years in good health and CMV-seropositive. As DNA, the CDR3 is TGTGCCAGCAACGGAGGATATACCGGGGAGCTGTTTTTT. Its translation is CASNGGYTGELFF.